These T cell receptor beta chains were read from a single sample in a study of T cells in Graves' hyperthyroidism and ophthalmopathy. TCRdb re-analysed the multiplex PCR reads in MiXCR, keeping a single row per CDR3 protein. The table includes roughly 600,000 distinct CDR3 sequences, approximately 15% detected once. The sequenced sample was blood. The source is a woman between 45 and 60 years old with Graves' ophthalmopathy. Both conserved end residues are part of each CDR3. D genes are given only for firm matches. Clone sizes are given selectively: once, few, many, or a class where the clone is expanded.

>14|TRBJ2-5|TRBV29-1|NA|few
TGCAGCGCGGGGGGGGGACAGGGTAGCGGGACCCAGTACTTC
CSAGGGQGSGTQYF
>13|TRBJ1-3|TRBV5-1|NA|NA
TGTGCCAGCAGCGCGAGCGTAGGAAACACCATATATTTT
CASSASVGNTIYF
>16|TRBJ1-5|TRBV7-2|TRBD1|NA
TGTGCCAGCAGCTCCTTGGACAGGGGGTTGGGTCAGCCCCAGCATTTT
CASSSLDRGLGQPQHF
>18|TRBJ2-7|TRBV9|TRBD2|many
TGTGCCAGCAGCCCTACCGGGACTAGCGGTCCTCTCTCCTACGAGCAGTACTTC
CASSPTGTSGPLSYEQYF
>16|TRBJ1-4|TRBV6-1|NA|many
TGTGCCAGCAGTTATACGGGTGGTAGGGAGGGTGAAAAACTGTTTTTT
CASSYTGGREGEKLFF
>14|TRBJ2-1|TRBV4-2|NA|few
TGTGCCAGCAGCCAAGATCCCACTAGACATGAGCAGTTCTTC
CASSQDPTRHEQFF
>14|TRBJ1-1|TRBV6-1|NA|NA
TGTGCCAGCAAACTACAGGGCTACGACACTGAAGCTTTCTTT
CASKLQGYDTEAFF
>15|TRBJ2-3|TRBV7-7|TRBD2|many
TGTGCTAGCAGCTTAAGTGCGGGGGTCACAGATACGCAGTATTTT
CASSLSAGVTDTQYF
>17|TRBJ2-7|TRBV28|TRBD1|many
TGTGCCAGCACCTTATTCGCGGGGGGACAGGGGGCTTACGAGCAGTACTTC
CASTLFAGGQGAYEQYF
>16|TRBJ2-5|TRBV7-2|NA|NA
TGTGCCAGCAGTCACCGGGCGGGCGGGCCTTGGGAGACCCAGTACTTC
CASSHRAGGPWETQYF
>15|TRBJ2-2|TRBV6-2/TRBV6-3|NA|NA
TGTGCCAGCAGTGCGTTGACAGGGAACACCGGGGAGCTGTTTTTT
CASSALTGNTGELFF
>15|TRBJ2-3|TRBV6-2/TRBV6-3|TRBD2|many
TGTGCCAGCAGTTACTCTGGACTAGCCGCAGATACGCAGTATTTT
CASSYSGLAADTQYF
>16|TRBJ1-5|TRBV7-8|NA|few
TGTGCCAGCAGCTTCTTAACAGGGTTCGGCAATCAGCCCCAGCATTTT
CASSFLTGFGNQPQHF
>18|TRBJ2-6|TRBV4-3|NA|NA
TGCGCCAGCAGCCAAGTAGTTACAGGGTCCTCTGGGGCCAACGTCCTGACTTTC
CASSQVVTGSSGANVLTF
>14|TRBJ2-3|TRBV7-9|NA|many
TGTGCCAGCAGCGCCCAGATGTCCACAGATACGCAGTATTTT
CASSAQMSTDTQYF
>13|TRBJ1-1|TRBV20-1|NA|many
TGCAGTGCTAGACCGACAGTTAACACTGAAGCTTTCTTT
CSARPTVNTEAFF
>14|TRBJ1-6|TRBV27|NA|many
TGTGCCAGCAGTTCAGAACACACAAATTCACCCCTCCACTTT
CASSSEHTNSPLHF
>16|TRBJ2-7|TRBV15|TRBD1|NA
TGTGCCACCAGCAGCTCGGGACAGGGGGTCTCCTACGAGCAGTACTTC
CATSSSGQGVSYEQYF
>13|TRBJ1-1|TRBV2|TRBD1|many
TGTGCCAGCAGGGACAGGATGAACACTGAAGCTTTCTTT
CASRDRMNTEAFF
>16|TRBJ2-1|TRBV5-1|TRBD2|many
TGCGCCAGCAGGCCGGGACTAGCGGGACCCCTAGGCGAGCAGTTCTTC
CASRPGLAGPLGEQFF
>16|TRBJ1-3|TRBV6-5|NA|few
TGTGCCAGCAGTTACTCGATTCGCCACTCTGGAAACACCATATATTTT
CASSYSIRHSGNTIYF
>13|TRBJ2-2|TRBV30|TRBD1|many
TGTGCCTGGACAGGGGGCGAGACCGGGGAGCTGTTTTTT
CAWTGGETGELFF
>14|TRBJ2-1|TRBV12-3/TRBV12-4|TRBD1|NA
TGTGCCAGCAGTATCACGGGACAGGGAGCGGGGCAGTTCTTC
CASSITGQGAGQFF
>12|TRBJ2-1|TRBV29-1|NA|many
TGCAGCGTTGCAATAGTTGCCTATGAGCAGTTCTTC
CSVAIVAYEQFF
>14|TRBJ2-5|TRBV11-2|NA|many
TGTGCCAGCAGCTTATCCAGCTCAGGGAGGTCCCAGTACTTC
CASSLSSSGRSQYF
>13|TRBJ2-1|TRBV7-8|TRBD1|many
TGTGCCAGCAGCTTCTACAGGGGAAATGAGCAGTTCTTC
CASSFYRGNEQFF
>13|TRBJ2-2|TRBV28|NA|NA
TGTGCCAGCAGGTTGGCGTTGCCCGGGGAGCTGTTTTTT
CASRLALPGELFF
>11|TRBJ1-2|TRBV19|TRBD1|NA
TGTGCCACCCGGAAGGGGGCTGGCTACACCTTC
CATRKGAGYTF
>14|TRBJ2-7|TRBV7-2|NA|many
TGTGCCAGCAGCATTAGCGGTAGAAGCTACGAGCAGTACTTC
CASSISGRSYEQYF
>15|TRBJ2-3|TRBV4-1|NA|many
TGCGCCAGCAGCCAGTACAGGGAAGATACAGATACGCAGTATTTT
CASSQYREDTDTQYF
>13|TRBJ2-1|TRBV5-1|NA|many
TGCGCCAGCAGCTTGGTGGGGCCCGAAGCGAAGTTCTTC
CASSLVGPEAKFF
>16|TRBJ1-1|TRBV19|NA|few
TGTGCCAGTAGTATAAGCTCGGGGAGTCGGGTTTCTGAAGCTTTCTTT
CASSISSGSRVSEAFF
>15|TRBJ2-7|TRBV6-1|NA|NA
TGTGCCAGCAGTAAACTCCGGGGCGTCGCCTACGAGCAGTACTTC
CASSKLRGVAYEQYF
>14|TRBJ2-1|TRBV6-2/TRBV6-3|NA|many
TGTGCCAGCAGCCCACTAGCAGCTTACAATGAGCAGTTCTTC
CASSPLAAYNEQFF
>14|TRBJ1-2|TRBV7-2|TRBD1|many
TGTGCCAGCAGCGCCTGGGACAGTAGATATGGCTACACCTTC
CASSAWDSRYGYTF
>14|TRBJ2-5|TRBV10-3|NA|many
TGTGCCATCAGTGAAGGGACACGACAAGAGACCCAGTACTTC
CAISEGTRQETQYF
>16|TRBJ2-1|TRBV6-2/TRBV6-3|TRBD2|many
TGTGCCAGCAGCGGTACCGGGACTAGCGGGAGTTTTGAGCAGTTCTTC
CASSGTGTSGSFEQFF
>16|TRBJ2-2|TRBV7-3|NA|NA
TGTGCCAGCAGCTTAACGGAGAACCTGATAACCGGGGAGCTGTTTTTT
CASSLTENLITGELFF
>16|TRBJ2-2|TRBV6-5|NA|NA
TGTGCCAGCAGTTACTCTTCGGGGGTTTGGACCGGGGAGCTGTTTTTT
CASSYSSGVWTGELFF
>17|TRBJ1-5|TRBV19|NA|few
TGTGCCAGTAGTATCCCTTTTTGGCGGTCTATGGCGCAGCCCCAGCATTTT
CASSIPFWRSMAQPQHF
>14|TRBJ2-7|TRBV5-1|NA|many
TGCGCCAGCAGCTTGGAAAGATTTTCCTACGAGCAGTACTTC
CASSLERFSYEQYF
>15|TRBJ2-7|TRBV20-1|TRBD1|few
TGCAGTGCTAGTATTTTAGGGACAGGGATTTACGAGCAGTACTTC
CSASILGTGIYEQYF
>11|TRBJ2-1|TRBV29-1|NA|few
TGCAGCGTTGAGAAGTCATATGAGCAGTTCTTC
CSVEKSYEQFF
>14|TRBJ2-7|TRBV14|NA|few
TGTGCCAGCAGCGAAGGGGGTGACATCTACGAGCAGTACTTC
CASSEGGDIYEQYF
>16|TRBJ1-2|TRBV3-1|NA|many
TGTGCCAGCAGCCAAATACCTGGGGCCTTGGCTACTGGCTACACCTTC
CASSQIPGALATGYTF
>14|TRBJ2-7|TRBV5-1|NA|few
TGCGCCAGCAGCTTGGTCGCAGGAATCAACGAGCAGTACTTC
CASSLVAGINEQYF
>17|TRBJ2-1|TRBV12-3/TRBV12-4|TRBD2|NA
TGTGCCAGCAGTTTACTACTAGCGGGAGGTAGGGACAATGAGCAGTTCTTC
CASSLLLAGGRDNEQFF
>12|TRBJ2-1|TRBV20-1|NA|few
TGCAGTGCCCGGACTAAGGCATTTGAGCAGTTCTTC
CSARTKAFEQFF
>15|TRBJ2-3|TRBV14|NA|few
TGTGCCAGCAGCCAACTGGGCGGAGACACAGATACGCAGTATTTT
CASSQLGGDTDTQYF
>17|TRBJ2-7|TRBV9|TRBD2|few
TGTGCCAGCAGCCCAAGAGGGGGACTAGCGGGATTCTACGAGCAGTACTTC
CASSPRGGLAGFYEQYF